Below are 24 T cell receptor beta chains sequenced from a single sample in a study of blood T cell repertoires in COVID-19. Produced via immunoSEQ multiplex PCR; TCRdb's table is partial and in-frame only. Of fewer than 250,000 clones listed, around 87% are singletons. Sequencing used peripheral blood. Receptors originate from a man in his 60s with acute or convalescent COVID-19.

J is TRBJ1-2 and V is TRBV11-2, with TRBD1 matching over 9 bases. The CDR3 is 14 residues long. Germline CDR1 SGHAT, CDR2 FQNNGV. V was pared by 5 bases and J by 3 bases, with 4 bases of the junction left unmatched. The CDR3 nucleotides read TGTGCCAGCAGCCTCCGGGACAGGGACTATGGCTACACCTTC. Protein sequence: CASSLRDRDYGYTF.

This sequence joins TRBV7-9 and TRBJ2-2; 7 bases match TRBD1. V trimming: 5 bases; J trimming: 5 bases; junction bases outside the gene matches: 5. This CDR3 is 14 amino acids long. Germline values: CDR1 SEHNR, CDR2 FQNEAQ (reference sequence). The chain's CDR3 is CASSPDRVTGELFF. The CDR3 nucleotides are TGTGCCAGCAGCCCTGACAGGGTAACCGGGGAGCTGTTTTTT.

The gene calls are TRBV4-2 and TRBJ2-1, with a weak D call TRBD2 (6 bases). Germline V gives CDR1 LGHNA, CDR2 YNFKEQ. The V and J ends lost 4 bases and 8 bases respectively, with 21 bases between them. CDR3 size: 16 residues. CDR3 DNA sequence: TGTGCCAGCAGCCCCTTGGTCGGGGGAGCCCGGGATGAGCAGTTCTTC. This gives the protein CASSPLVGGARDEQFF.

The chain is built from TRBV5-1 and TRBJ2-2, with 7 positions matching TRBD1. This CDR3 comprises 15 residues. Germline V gives CDR1 SGHRS, CDR2 YFSETQ. V lost 4 bases to trimming and J lost 1 base; unmatched junction nucleotides: 4. The CDR3 sequence is CASSLGQMNTGELFF. The CDR3 bases are TGCGCCAGCAGCCTGGGACAGATGAACACCGGGGAGCTGTTTTTT.

This chain links TRBV5-1 with TRBJ2-7, with TRBD2 identical over 8 bases. The J segment lost 6 bases and the V segment lost 0 bases, leaving 8 bases of the junction unmatched. Germline-derived CDR1 and CDR2 are SGHRS and YFSETQ. The CDR3 consists of 15 residues. CDR3 sequence: CASSLAGTSSLEQYF. In nucleotides, the CDR3 is TGCGCCAGCAGCTTGGCCGGGACTAGTTCCCTCGAGCAGTACTTC.

This chain joins TRBV5-4 and TRBJ2-1, with TRBD2 identical over 8 bases. The CDR3 is 15 amino acids. Looked up from germline, CDR1 is SGHNT and CDR2 is YYREEE (reference sequence). V trimming: 4 bases; J trimming: 3 bases; junction bases outside the gene matches: 6. The CDR3 DNA reads as TGTGCCAGCAGCCGGGGGGGCGGGGGCTACAATGAGCAGTTCTTC. This sequence encodes CASSRGGGGYNEQFF.

The V call is TRBV6-5, the J call TRBJ2-7, with D maybe TRBD1 (5 bases). The CDR3 runs 14 residues. Trimming left V 0 bases short and J 5 bases short, with 11 bases between. Looked up from germline, CDR1 is MNHEY and CDR2 is SVGAGI. This chain's CDR3 is CASSYSYGADEQYF. In DNA form, the CDR3 reads TGTGCCAGCAGTTACTCGTATGGGGCTGACGAGCAGTACTTC.

The rearrangement links TRBV5-6 to TRBJ1-5; no clear D. The germline V and J ends were trimmed by 1 base and 5 bases, with 13 bases remaining between them. CDR1 is SGHDT, CDR2 YYEEEE, per germline. The CDR3 is 15 amino acids. The chain's CDR3 is CASSLFRQVDQPQHF. The DNA for the CDR3 is TGTGCCAGCAGCTTGTTTCGGCAGGTGGATCAGCCCCAGCATTTT.

V usage is TRBV7-7 and J usage is TRBJ2-7; D perhaps matches TRBD1 (5 bases). This CDR3 has 15 residues. V lost 5 bases to trimming and J lost 7 bases, with 21 bases between them. Germline CDR1 reads SSHAT; CDR2 reads FNYEAQ (reference sequence). Here the CDR3 DNA reads TGTGCCAGCAGCCCATCCAGGGCCTTAGGTCAGGAGCAGTACTTC. It yields the protein CASSPSRALGQEQYF.

The chain employs TRBV6-5 and TRBJ2-1; D is possibly TRBD2 (6 bases). V lost 6 bases to trimming and J lost 0 bases, with 12 bases between them. The CDR3 runs to 15 residues. Germline V CDR1 and CDR2: MNHEY, SVGAGI. This CDR3 reads CASSPGVSSYNEQFF. Here the CDR3 DNA reads TGTGCCAGCAGCCCGGGGGTGAGCTCCTACAATGAGCAGTTCTTC.

This chain joins TRBV9 and TRBJ2-2, with 8 bases identical to TRBD1. This CDR3 is 16 amino acids long. V was pared by 4 bases and J by 6 bases, with 11 bases of the junction left unmatched. Germline V gives CDR1 SGDLS, CDR2 YYNGEE. The CDR3 here is CASSPTDRARAGELFF. The DNA for the CDR3 is TGTGCCAGCAGCCCGACGGACAGGGCGAGAGCCGGGGAGCTGTTTTTT.

The genes are TRBV11-2 and TRBJ1-2, with TRBD1 matching over 9 bases. The V gene end was trimmed by 2 bases and the J gene end by 6 bases; junction bases not matched to a gene: 7. The germline CDR1 and CDR2 sequences are SGHAT and FQNNGV. The CDR3 is 15 residues long. The CDR3 region has the DNA TGTGCCAGCAGCTTAACCACAGACAGGGGGAATGGCTACACCTTC. This encodes CASSLTTDRGNGYTF.

The chain carries TRBV7-3 and TRBJ2-5; D perhaps matches TRBD1 (5 bases). CDR1 and CDR2 from the germline V gene are SGHTA and FQGTGA. CDR3 length equals 14 residues. V was shortened by 6 bases and J by 4 bases, with 15 bases between the two germline ends. In nucleotides, the CDR3 is TGTGCCAGCAGTCCGTGGGGCAGTTCAGAGACCCAGTACTTC. It encodes CASSPWGSSETQYF.

This clone was seen ten or more times. V gene TRBV5-1 combines with J gene TRBJ1-2; D is uncertain. With 0 bases removed from V and 8 bases from J, the gap between germline ends came to 14 bases. Germline CDR1 reads SGHRS; CDR2 reads YFSETQ. This CDR3 comprises 14 residues. In DNA, the CDR3 is TGCGCCAGCAGCTTGGTATTCCCAGGCTTGGGCTACACCTTC. Translated, it gives CASSLVFPGLGYTF.

The rearrangement joins TRBV7-2 to TRBJ2-2; TRBD2 aligns across 14 bases. Trimming removed 5 bases from V and 1 base from J; junction bases left unmatched: 6. The germline V gene has CDR1 SGHTA and CDR2 FQGNSA. This CDR3 is built from 18 residues. CDR3 coding DNA: TGTGCCAGCAGCCCCCGACTAGCGGGGGGGCGGAACACCGGGGAGCTGTTTTTT. This sequence encodes CASSPRLAGGRNTGELFF.

The chain combines TRBV28 with TRBJ2-4, with 7 bases aligning to TRBD2. V shed 6 bases and J 6 bases; nucleotides not matched to a gene: 8. The CDR3 has 14 residues. Germline V CDR1 and CDR2: MDHEN, SYDVKM. CDR3 DNA sequence: TGTGCCAGCAGCCGTCGAGGCGGGGGAAACATTCAGTACTTC. This codes for CASSRRGGGNIQYF.

The chain carries TRBV5-1 and TRBJ2-3; 12 positions match TRBD2. The germline V gene has CDR1 SGHRS and CDR2 YFSETQ. J was trimmed by 1 base and V by 0 bases; bases with no gene match: 3. CDR3 size: 17 residues. CDR3 residues: CASSLAASGGGTDTQYF. The DNA of the CDR3 is TGCGCCAGCAGCTTGGCGGCTAGCGGGGGGGGCACAGATACGCAGTATTTT.

The V call is TRBV28, the J call TRBJ2-1; TRBD2 aligns across 7 bases. The CDR3 has 16 amino acids. J gave up 0 bases and V 7 bases, and 9 bases lay outside the gene matches. Germline V gene sequence: CDR1 MDHEN, CDR2 SYDVKM. CDR3 region: CASTPAAGSSYNEQFF. DNA of the CDR3: TGTGCCAGCACCCCTGCAGCGGGGAGCTCCTACAATGAGCAGTTCTTC.

This clone was observed a single time. CDR3 loop: CASSPTDRGANYGYTF. CDR3 nucleotides: TGTGCCAGCTCACCGACAGACAGGGGGGCGAACTATGGCTACACCTTC. V usage is TRBV18 and J usage is TRBJ1-2, with TRBD1 matching over 9 bases. The CDR3 length is 16 residues. Germline CDR1 is KGHSH and CDR2 is LQKENI. V was clipped by 3 bases and J by 2 bases; unmatched bases: 7.

The chain combines TRBV12-5 with TRBJ1-1; 10 bases fit TRBD1. V lost 5 bases to trimming and J lost 4 bases; unmatched junction nucleotides: 10. The CDR3 is made up of 16 amino acids. Germline V gives CDR1 LGHNT, CDR2 FRNRAP. The CDR3 DNA follows: TGTGCTAGTGGTCCCGGACAGGGGGGAGCCAGCACTGAAGCTTTCTTT. Encoded protein: CASGPGQGGASTEAFF.

The sample holds one count of this clone. The chain joins TRBV5-1 to TRBJ2-5, with 11 positions matching TRBD1. V gave up 5 bases and J gave up 5 bases; unmatched junction bases: 8. Germline loops: CDR1 SGHRS, CDR2 YFSETQ. The CDR3 runs 15 residues. DNA for the CDR3: TGCGCCAGCAGGGGACAGGGGGTCCTCTCGGAGACCCAGTACTTC. This encodes CASRGQGVLSETQYF.

The CDR3: CATSEPLLGDTQYF. The CDR3 bases are TGTGCCACCAGTGAGCCCCTACTAGGAGATACGCAGTATTTT. The rearrangement joins TRBV24-1 to TRBJ2-3; perhaps TRBD2 as D (5 bases). The CDR3 has 14 residues. The germline V gene has CDR1 KGHDR and CDR2 SFDVKD. The V gene lost 4 bases and the J gene lost 5 bases, with 12 bases spanning the gap.

The gene calls are TRBV7-3 and TRBJ2-3; 7 positions match TRBD2. Germline CDR1 is SGHTA and CDR2 is FQGTGA. J gave up 2 bases and V 5 bases, and 4 bases lay outside the gene matches. This CDR3 spans 14 amino acids. The CDR3 DNA reads as TGTGCCAGCAGCCGGACTAGTCCCACAGATACGCAGTATTTT. Its translation: CASSRTSPTDTQYF.

In its sample, this clone was seen once. The rearrangement links TRBV6-1 to TRBJ2-7; the D gene is possibly TRBD1 (5 bases). The ends were cut back, 3 bases at V and 3 bases at J, with 6 bases in the middle. The germline V gene has CDR1 MNHNS and CDR2 SASEGT. The CDR3 consists of 12 residues. The CDR3 protein is CASSDQGYEQYF. The CDR3 DNA reads TGTGCCAGCAGTGATCAGGGCTACGAGCAGTACTTC.